These 9 T cell receptor beta chains originate from one sample sequenced in a study of blood T cell repertoires in COVID-19. TCRdb's copy holds only in-frame clones and misses some; the assay was immunoSEQ multiplex PCR. The table has under 200,000 clones, about 82% seen once. The sample comprised PBMCs or T cells enriched from blood (not recorded which). These receptors all come from a man aged 40-49 years with acute COVID-19.

The rearrangement links TRBV28 to TRBJ1-5, with 9 positions matching TRBD1. V gave up 2 bases and J gave up 4 bases; unmatched junction bases: 6. The CDR3 length is 16 residues. CDR1 and CDR2 (germline): MDHEN, SYDVKM. The CDR3 region is CASSLEGTGTNQPQHF. In nucleotides, the CDR3 is TGTGCCAGCAGTTTAGAGGGGACAGGGACAAATCAGCCCCAGCATTTT.

This chain joins TRBV9 and TRBJ2-3, with TRBD2 matching over 7 bases. With 4 bases clipped from V and 2 bases from J, the junction kept 10 bases outside the gene matches. This CDR3 contains 16 residues. Germline CDR1 reads SGDLS; CDR2 reads YYNGEE. The CDR3 sequence is CASSRRSSGPTDTQYF. In nucleotides, the CDR3 is TGTGCCAGCAGCCGACGCTCTAGCGGACCCACAGATACGCAGTATTTT.

V is TRBV28 and J is TRBJ1-4; D gene ambiguous. Trimming took 3 bases from V and 2 from J, leaving 13 bases between them. The CDR3 consists of 16 residues. Germline CDR1 reads MDHEN; CDR2 reads SYDVKM. The CDR3 sequence: CASSFNRGGTNEKLFF. The CDR3 bases are TGTGCCAGCAGTTTCAATCGGGGTGGGACTAATGAAAAACTGTTTTTT.

The V call is TRBV5-1, the J call TRBJ2-5, with 7 nucleotides matching TRBD1. The germline CDR1 and CDR2 sequences are SGHRS and YFSETQ. The CDR3 sequence is 14 residues long. V gave up 5 bases and J gave up 4 bases; unmatched junction bases: 8. DNA of the CDR3: TGCGCCAGCAGACGACAGGGTATGTTAGAGACCCAGTACTTC. This translates into CASRRQGMLETQYF.

The chain links TRBV11-3 to TRBJ2-1; TRBD2 agrees at 11 bases. The CDR3 consists of 15 residues. V was pared by 3 bases and J by 4 bases, with 2 bases of the junction left unmatched. Germline CDR1 is SGHNT and CDR2 is YENEEA. Here the CDR3 reads CASSFGTSGYNEQFF. Here the CDR3 DNA reads TGTGCCAGCAGCTTCGGGACTAGCGGTTACAATGAGCAGTTCTTC.

V and J are TRBV27 and TRBJ1-5; 8 bases map to TRBD1. The CDR3 has 15 amino acids. J gave up 4 bases and V 6 bases, and 8 bases lay outside the gene matches. Germline V gives CDR1 MNHEY, CDR2 SMNVEV (reference sequence). CDR3 sequence (DNA): TGTGCCAGCAGAATTACAGGGGGTGGGAATCAGCCCCAGCATTTT. It encodes CASRITGGGNQPQHF.

V is TRBV12-3 or TRBV12-4 and J is TRBJ1-1; weak D call: TRBD1 (5 bases). V was trimmed by 4 bases and J by 11 bases, leaving 14 bases between them. This CDR3 has 12 residues. The CDR3 protein is CASSWGWYGAFF. CDR3 nucleotide sequence: TGTGCCAGCAGTTGGGGCTGGTACGGGGCTTTCTTT.

J is TRBJ2-5 and V is TRBV14; TRBD2 is a possible D gene (6 bases). Germline loops: CDR1 SGHDN, CDR2 FVKESK. Trimming shortened V by 0 bases and J by 2 bases, and 10 bases separated the two germline ends. CDR3 length: 15 amino acids. CDR3 protein: CASSQDRRGQETQYF. CDR3 DNA sequence: TGTGCCAGCAGCCAAGATAGGAGGGGTCAAGAGACCCAGTACTTC.

The chain couples TRBV6-6 to TRBJ1-2; 9 bases map to TRBD1. Trimming cost V 6 bases and J 6 bases; bases outside gene matches: 11. This CDR3 has 15 amino acids. Germline CDR1 reads MNHNY; CDR2 reads SVGAGI (reference sequence). DNA of the CDR3: TGTGCCAGCAGCCCCACAGGGGGCTATCTCAATGGCTACACCTTC. This gives the protein CASSPTGGYLNGYTF.